The 7 T cell receptor beta chains reported below all come from one sample, sequenced in a study of T cell responses to AZD1222 COVID-19 vaccine. Assay: immunoSEQ multiplex PCR; the TCRdb copy retains only in-frame clones and omits some. The sample carries some 250,000 clones, around 92% recorded once. The specimen was peripheral blood, collected 28 days after the second AZD1222 dose. These receptors were taken from an adult who received the AZD1222 COVID-19 vaccine.

The gene calls are TRBV28 and TRBJ2-7, with D perhaps TRBD1 (5 bases). The CDR3 is 14 residues long. V was cut by 6 bases and J by 3 bases, with 15 bases left in between. Germline CDR1 is MDHEN and CDR2 is SYDVKM. CDR3 amino acids: CASRTPTGRYEQYF. The CDR3 DNA follows: TGTGCCAGCAGAACGCCCACAGGCCGCTACGAGCAGTACTTC.

V usage is TRBV19 and J usage is TRBJ1-5, with D perhaps matching TRBD1 (6 bases). With 10 bases removed from V and 0 bases from J, the gap between germline ends came to 16 bases. The CDR3 extends over 15 amino acids. Per germline, CDR1 LNHDA and CDR2 SQIVND (reference sequence). CDR3 protein: CATRTAAYSNQPQHF. The CDR3 DNA is TGTGCCACTAGGACAGCCGCTTATAGCAATCAGCCCCAGCATTTT. The whole variable domain, filled in from reference TRBV19 and TRBJ1-5, reads DGGITQSPKYLFRKEGQNVTLSCEQNLNHDAMYWYRQDPGQGLRLIYYSQIVNDFQKGDIAEGYSVSREKKESFPLTVTSAQKNPTAFYLCATRTAAYSNQPQHFGDGTRLSIL.

The rearrangement uses TRBV6-2 or TRBV6-3 and TRBJ2-7; D is perhaps TRBD1 (5 bases). V was cut by 4 bases and J by 1 base, with 8 bases left in between. Germline values: CDR1 MNHEY, CDR2 SVGEGT. CDR3 length: 13 amino acids. The CDR3 reads CASSSDRSYEQYF. The DNA for the CDR3 is TGTGCCAGCAGTTCCGACAGATCCTACGAGCAGTACTTC.

CDR3 loop: CASSPPDSLYYGYTF. In DNA form, the CDR3 reads TGTGCCAGTAGTCCGCCGGACAGTTTATATTATGGCTACACCTTC. This rearrangement joins TRBV19 to TRBJ1-2, with D possibly TRBD1 on 6 matching bases. Deletions cut 5 bases from V and 5 bases from J, with 18 bases between. The CDR3 is 15 amino acids. Germline loops: CDR1 LNHDA, CDR2 SQIVND (reference sequence).

J is TRBJ2-4 and V is TRBV7-2; 9 bases agree with TRBD1. The junction had 10 bases not matched to a gene; V was cut back by 3 bases and J by 7 bases. CDR3 length: 16 amino acids. Germline values: CDR1 SGHTA, CDR2 FQGNSA. The CDR3: CASSFTGGAGVNIQYF. The CDR3 coding sequence is TGTGCCAGCAGCTTCACAGGGGGCGCCGGGGTGAACATTCAGTACTTC.

The V and J genes are TRBV28 and TRBJ1-3, with a possible D match to TRBD1 (5 bases). The CDR3 is 15 residues long. Germline lookup yields CDR1 MDHEN and CDR2 SYDVKM. Trimming stripped 4 bases from V and 3 bases from J, with 13 bases between. The CDR3 nucleotides are TGTGCCAGCAGTTACGGGGGAGGATATGGAAACACCATATATTTT. Amino acids: CASSYGGGYGNTIYF.

This chain links TRBV18 with TRBJ2-2; 10 nucleotides match TRBD1. The V gene's germline CDR1 is KGHSH and CDR2 LQKENI. Losses at the gene ends were 5 bases for V and 5 bases for J; bases not matched to a gene: 5. This CDR3 region has 15 residues. The CDR3 here is CASSATGGDTGELFF. The CDR3 DNA reads TGTGCCAGCTCAGCGACAGGGGGCGATACCGGGGAGCTGTTTTTT.